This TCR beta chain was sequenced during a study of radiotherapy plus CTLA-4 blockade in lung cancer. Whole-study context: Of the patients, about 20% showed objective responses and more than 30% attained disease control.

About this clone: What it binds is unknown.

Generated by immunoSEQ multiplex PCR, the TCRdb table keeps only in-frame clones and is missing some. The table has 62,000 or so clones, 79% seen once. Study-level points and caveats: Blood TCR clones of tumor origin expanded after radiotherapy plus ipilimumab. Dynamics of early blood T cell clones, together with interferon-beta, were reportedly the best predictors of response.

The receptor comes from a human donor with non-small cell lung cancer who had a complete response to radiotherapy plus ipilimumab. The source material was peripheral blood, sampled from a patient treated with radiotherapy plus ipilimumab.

The CDR3 DNA reads TGTGCCAGCAGATTAGATGGCTACACCTTC. Protein product: CASRLDGYTF. The chain combines TRBV2 with TRBJ1-2, with D hard to call. Between the trimmed V and J ends, which lost 6 bases and 6 bases, there was a span of 5 bases. The CDR3 loop spans 10 amino acids. Germline V lookup: CDR1 SNHLY, CDR2 FYNNEI.